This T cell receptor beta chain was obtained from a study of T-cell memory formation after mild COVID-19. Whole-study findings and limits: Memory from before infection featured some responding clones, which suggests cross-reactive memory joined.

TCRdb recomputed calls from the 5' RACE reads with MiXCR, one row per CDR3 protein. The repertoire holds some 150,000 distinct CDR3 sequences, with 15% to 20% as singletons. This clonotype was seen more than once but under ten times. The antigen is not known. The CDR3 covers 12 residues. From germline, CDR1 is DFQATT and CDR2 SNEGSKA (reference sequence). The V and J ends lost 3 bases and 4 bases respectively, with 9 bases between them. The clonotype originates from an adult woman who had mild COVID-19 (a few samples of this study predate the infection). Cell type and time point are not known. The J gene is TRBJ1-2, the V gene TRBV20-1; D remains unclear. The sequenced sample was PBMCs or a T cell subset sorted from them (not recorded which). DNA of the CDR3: TGCAGTGCTAGGGCGGGGATCTATGGCTACACCTTC. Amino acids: CSARAGIYGYTF.